This TCR beta chain was sequenced during a study of control samples from healthy donors and cancer patients. Method: immunoSEQ multiplex PCR; TCRdb's copy keeps in-frame clones and lacks some. The table lists around 180,000 clones, 88% of them singletons, with roughly 5% in the top ten. The germline V gene has CDR1 SGHTA and CDR2 FQGNSA. The CDR3 sequence is 13 residues long. Trimming shortened V by 2 bases and J by 1 base, and 5 bases separated the two germline ends. The receptor was derived from a woman between 25 and 40 years old in good health. The rearrangement links TRBV7-2 to TRBJ2-5; D gene unclear. Sequencing was done on a sample of blood. As DNA, the CDR3 is TGTGCCAGCAGCTTATTGGTCCAAGAGACCCAGTACTTC. It specifies CASSLLVQETQYF.